The 6 T cell receptor beta chains below all came from one sample that was sequenced in a study of cytomegalovirus exposure and HLA in healthy donors. 60 Vbeta and 13 Jbeta primers were used in PCR. The data were produced by immunoSEQ multiplex PCR, yet TCRdb's version contains in-frame clones alone and is incomplete. Here the sample spans 120,000 or so clones, 70% to 80% being singletons. The sequencing sample was made of PBMCs. The receptors derive from a man in his fifties in good health and CMV-seropositive.

The chain joins TRBV5-4 to TRBJ1-2, with D tentatively TRBD1 (6 bases). This CDR3 region has 12 residues. Trimming removed 9 bases from V and 4 bases from J, with 13 bases in between. In germline, CDR1 is SGHNT, CDR2 YYREEE (reference sequence). CDR3 bases: TGTGCCATTAAACAGGGAACCTATGGCTACACCTTC. Its protein is CAIKQGTYGYTF.

The chain carries TRBV10-2 and TRBJ1-2; 9 nucleotides align to TRBD1. Per germline, CDR1 WSHSY and CDR2 SAAADI. Trimming at V came to 2 bases and at J to 2 bases, leaving 0 bases not matched to a gene. The CDR3 has 14 residues. CDR3 loop: CASSEGQGNYGYTF. CDR3 DNA: TGCGCCAGCAGTGAGGGACAGGGGAACTATGGCTACACCTTC.

The chain couples TRBV5-1 to TRBJ2-2; D might be TRBD1 (5 bases). The germline V and J ends were trimmed by 0 bases and 6 bases, with 15 bases remaining between them. CDR1 is SGHRS and CDR2 is YFSETQ in the germline V gene. The CDR3 has 16 amino acids. CDR3 nucleotides: TGCGCCAGCAGCTTGGAGAAGGGGCGGTTATCCGGGGAGCTGTTTTTT. It translates to CASSLEKGRLSGELFF.

The chain's CDR3 is CASSDSGELEQYF. For the CDR3, the DNA is TGTGCCAGCAGTGACTCGGGGGAATTGGAGCAGTACTTC. This chain joins TRBV6-1 and TRBJ2-7, with a tentative D call TRBD2 (6 bases). The CDR3 is 13 amino acids. V shed 3 bases and J shed 7 bases, with 13 bases lying between them. Germline values: CDR1 MNHNS, CDR2 SASEGT.

The chain uses TRBV18 and TRBJ2-2; D is unclear. The V gene lost 3 bases and the J gene lost 3 bases, with 2 bases spanning the gap. There are 12 residues in the CDR3. Germline CDR1 and CDR2: KGHSH and LQKENI. The chain's CDR3 is CASSPDTGELFF. The CDR3 nucleotides read TGTGCCAGCTCACCCGACACCGGGGAGCTGTTTTTT.

The chain links TRBV6-1 to TRBJ1-2, with TRBD1 matching over 7 bases. V lost 6 bases and J lost 2; bases outside the gene matches: 6. Germline values: CDR1 MNHNS, CDR2 SASEGT. The CDR3 sequence is 14 residues long. Here the CDR3 DNA reads TGTGCCAGCAGCGCCCTGGGACAGAACTATGGCTACACCTTC. It specifies CASSALGQNYGYTF.